These 27 T cell receptor beta chains share one sample of origin, sequenced in a study of OX40 agonist ivuxolimab in advanced cancers. Using immunoSEQ multiplex PCR, the repertoire was profiled, and TCRdb retains in-frame clones only, with some absent. There are 40,000 to 60,000 clones in the sample; 80% to 85% occur only once, and approximately 7.3% lies in the top ten. The material sequenced was CD4+ or CD8+ T cells sorted from blood, taken in a trial of the OX40 agonist ivuxolimab. These receptors all stem from an adult with an advanced solid tumor such as melanoma, head and neck, liver or kidney cancer.

This rearrangement joins TRBV7-2 to TRBJ2-1; 12 bases fit TRBD2. Germline lookup yields CDR1 SGHTA and CDR2 FQGNSA. Trimming cost V 5 bases and J 2 bases; bases outside gene matches: 7. The CDR3 is 17 amino acids. The CDR3 spells CASSPRTSGVTYNEQFF. The CDR3 nucleotides are TGTGCCAGCAGCCCCCGGACTAGCGGGGTTACCTACAATGAGCAGTTCTTC.

To note about this clone: No conserved phenylalanine or tryptophan is present at the end of the CDR3, so a read error is the likely explanation. The rearrangement links TRBV28 to TRBJ1-2, with D hard to call. The CDR3 length is 13 residues. Germline CDR1 reads MDHEN; CDR2 reads SYDVKM. The V and J ends lost 4 bases and 0 bases respectively, with 6 bases between them. The CDR3 DNA reads as TGTGCCAGCAGTTGGGGAGCTAACTATGGCTACACCTCC. This codes for CASSWGANYGYTS.

This chain joins TRBV7-2 and TRBJ2-7, with 10 bases identical to TRBD2. Germline loops: CDR1 SGHTA, CDR2 FQGNSA. There are 15 residues in the CDR3. Germline trimming cut 4 bases from V and 0 bases from J; bases unmatched to any gene: 3. CDR3 sequence reads: CASSSLAGSSYEQYF. The DNA for the CDR3 is TGTGCCAGCAGCTCACTAGCGGGGAGCTCCTACGAGCAGTACTTC.

As for this clone: The same CDR3 can be traced to other DNA sequences in this sample. This chain uses TRBV7-9 with TRBJ2-1; maybe TRBD2 (6 bases). V lost 2 bases and J lost 3, with 11 bases in between. Looked up from germline, CDR1 is SEHNR and CDR2 is FQNEAQ (reference sequence). The CDR3 covers 15 residues. The CDR3 DNA follows: TGTGCCAGCAGCTTAACCCAGGGACTCTACAATGAGCAGTTCTTC. Translation: CASSLTQGLYNEQFF.

This clone was seen a handful of times. The CDR3 DNA sequence: TGTGCCAGCAGTTTGGACTACTGGAGCGAGCAGTACTTC. This translates into CASSLDYWSEQYF. The chain employs TRBV7-7 and TRBJ2-7, with D possibly matching TRBD2 (6 bases). Germline CDR1 SSHAT, CDR2 FNYEAQ (reference sequence). The CDR3 has 13 residues. V lost 6 bases, J lost 6 bases, and 15 bases lay in between.

V is TRBV11-3 and J is TRBJ2-1; 7 bases agree with TRBD1. Germline trimming cut 4 bases from V and 5 bases from J; bases unmatched to any gene: 11. The CDR3 totals 16 residues. The germline gives CDR1 SGHNT, CDR2 YENEEA. CDR3 in amino acids: CASSSRDRKGHNEQFF. The CDR3 bases are TGTGCCAGCAGCTCCCGGGACAGAAAGGGACACAATGAGCAGTTCTTC.

The rearrangement joins TRBV19 to TRBJ1-3; 7 bases match TRBD1. Germline V gene lookup returns CDR1 LNHDA and CDR2 SQIVND (reference sequence). The V gene end was trimmed by 4 bases and the J gene end by 0 bases; junction bases not matched to a gene: 9. This CDR3 region has 17 residues. DNA of the CDR3: TGTGCCAGTAGTACGAGACAGGGCTATTCCTCTGGAAACACCATATATTTT. Translation gives CASSTRQGYSSGNTIYF.

J is TRBJ2-1 and V is TRBV29-1; D remains ambiguous. From germline, CDR1 is SQVTM and CDR2 ANQGSEA. The CDR3 extends over 13 amino acids. The ends were cut back, 6 bases at V and 0 bases at J, with 9 bases in the middle. CDR3 coding DNA: TGCAGCGTGACCCTCCCCTCCTACAATGAGCAGTTCTTC. Protein: CSVTLPSYNEQFF.

This clone was seen once. This rearrangement joins TRBV6-5 to TRBJ2-7; D perhaps matches TRBD2 (6 bases). Germline CDR1 and CDR2: MNHEY and SVGAGI. V was cut by 0 bases and J by 4 bases, with 10 bases left in between. The CDR3 is 14 residues long. The DNA of the CDR3 is TGTGCCAGCAGTTACTCCCATGGGAGGTACGAGCAGTACTTC. It yields the protein CASSYSHGRYEQYF.

The chain joins TRBV30 to TRBJ2-1; D is possibly TRBD1 (6 bases). CDR3 length: 14 amino acids. CDR1 is GTSNPN and CDR2 is SVGIG in the germline V gene (reference sequence). The V end lost 5 bases, the J end lost 4 bases, and 15 bases lay between the germline ends. CDR3 DNA: TGTGCCTGGGATACTGGCGGACAGTACAATGAGCAGTTCTTC. Residues: CAWDTGGQYNEQFF. The variable domain in full, with the rest retrieved from reference TRBV30 and TRBJ2-1, is SQTIHQWPATLVQPVGSPLSLECTVEGTSNPNLYWYRQAAGRGLQLLFYSVGIGQISSEVPQNLSASRPQDRQFILSSKKLLLSDSGFYLCAWDTGGQYNEQFFGPGTRLTVL.

The chain is built from TRBV7-9 and TRBJ2-1, with a weak D call TRBD2 (5 bases). The germline CDR1 and CDR2 sequences are SEHNR and FQNEAQ (reference sequence). Trimming removed 5 bases at V and 6 bases at J, with 14 bases between. The CDR3 loop spans 14 amino acids. The CDR3 bases are TGTGCCAGCAGCGGACTTTTTCCGGGCAATGAGCAGTTCTTC. Its translation: CASSGLFPGNEQFF.

The chain links TRBV9 to TRBJ2-7, with 7 bases matching TRBD1. V lost 3 bases and J lost 5; bases outside the gene matches: 11. CDR3 length equals 15 residues. CDR1 SGDLS and CDR2 YYNGEE come from the germline V gene. The CDR3 DNA reads as TGTGCCAGCAGCGAAGGGGGCATAGAGGTGAACGAGCAGTACTTC. Translating gives CASSEGGIEVNEQYF.

Only one count was recorded for this clone. The rearrangement uses TRBV6-1 and TRBJ2-7; 8 bases match TRBD1. CDR1 and CDR2 from the germline V gene are MNHNS and SASEGT. V gave up 1 base and J gave up 3 bases; unmatched junction bases: 2. The CDR3 is 14 amino acids. The CDR3 nucleotides read TGTGCCAGCAGTGAAGGGACAGGGCACTACGAGCAGTACTTC. It translates to CASSEGTGHYEQYF.

This CDR3 is CASRLSPRTGFREKLFF. The CDR3 bases are TGTGCCAGCAGACTAAGCCCGAGAACTGGTTTTCGTGAAAAACTGTTTTTT. V is TRBV2 and J is TRBJ1-4; D call uncertain. Germline V gene sequence: CDR1 SNHLY, CDR2 FYNNEI. Trimming pared 6 bases from V and 7 bases from J, leaving 24 bases between. The CDR3 length is 17 residues.

This clone was counted between two and nine times. This chain connects TRBV7-2 to TRBJ2-3; TRBD2 agrees at 14 bases. Germline assignment: CDR1 SGHTA and CDR2 FQGNSA. This CDR3 spans 18 amino acids. The V and J ends lost 4 bases and 3 bases, in that order; junction bases with no gene match: 9. This CDR3 is CASSWRGGTSGRTDTQYF. The CDR3, as DNA: TGTGCCAGCAGCTGGCGGGGCGGGACTAGCGGGAGAACAGATACGCAGTATTTT.

This clone appeared a few times. DNA for the CDR3: TGTGCCAGCAGCACATCCCAGGGACTAGGAGAGACCCAGTACTTC. It codes for CASSTSQGLGETQYF. The chain couples TRBV7-9 to TRBJ2-5; 8 nucleotides match TRBD2. In germline, CDR1 is SEHNR, CDR2 FQNEAQ (reference sequence). The CDR3 contains 15 residues. V dropped 5 bases and J dropped 4; count of bases not matched to a gene: 9.

This clone was seen a handful of times. CDR3 sequence reads: CASSLSWFGDEQYF. In nucleotides, the CDR3 is TGTGCCAGCAGCTTGTCATGGTTCGGCGACGAGCAGTACTTC. The genes are TRBV5-4 and TRBJ2-7, with unresolved D. Germline CDR1 reads SGHNT; CDR2 reads YYREEE (reference sequence). V was trimmed by 1 base and J by 5 bases, leaving 13 bases between them. CDR3 size: 14 residues.

This clone was seen once. The chain has TRBV6-6 and TRBJ1-1; D remains ambiguous. Germline V CDR1 and CDR2: MNHNY, SVGAGI (reference sequence). The V gene lost 10 bases and the J gene lost 4 bases, with 13 bases spanning the gap. The CDR3 has 12 amino acids. The CDR3 is CATQKEGTEAFF. Here the CDR3 DNA reads TGTGCCACCCAAAAGGAGGGCACTGAAGCTTTCTTT.

The chain uses TRBV9 and TRBJ2-5; D remains unclear. Gene TRBJ2-7 matches the end of the DNA better, so the J call may be wrong. Germline V gene data show CDR1 as SGDLS and CDR2 as YYNGEE. This CDR3 is 12 amino acids long. CDR3 sequence (DNA): TGTGCCAGCAGCGGAGGTGGCTACGAGCAGTACTTC. It encodes CASSGGGYEQYF.

This chain links TRBV7-2 with TRBJ2-7; D gene uncertain. The CDR3 has 12 residues. Germline V gene data show CDR1 as SGHTA and CDR2 as FQGNSA. The V gene lost 2 bases and the J gene lost 5 bases, with 7 bases spanning the gap. CDR3 sequence: CASSLILHEQYF. In DNA form, the CDR3 reads TGTGCCAGCAGCTTAATCCTCCACGAGCAGTACTTC.

The chain recombines TRBV27 with TRBJ2-1; the D call may be TRBD1 or TRBD2 (5 bases each). Deletions cut 1 base from V and 0 bases from J, with 10 bases between. This CDR3 comprises 16 residues. Germline assignment: CDR1 MNHEY and CDR2 SMNVEV (reference sequence). The CDR3 coding sequence is TGTGCCAGCAGTTTATTGGGGGAATTCTCCTACAATGAGCAGTTCTTC. Amino acids: CASSLLGEFSYNEQFF.

The gene calls are TRBV4-3 and TRBJ1-2; D is uncertain. The germline V gene encodes CDR1 LGHNA and CDR2 YSLEER. The V end was cut by 0 bases, the J end by 5 bases, with 16 bases between. The CDR3 consists of 16 residues. This CDR3 reads CASSQDPDFGKYGYTF. DNA of the CDR3: TGCGCCAGCAGCCAAGACCCGGACTTTGGGAAATATGGCTACACCTTC.

This clone was seen only a few times. The rearrangement joins TRBV11-2 to TRBJ2-1, with D possibly TRBD2 on 6 matching bases. The CDR3 loop spans 16 amino acids. With 6 bases removed from V and 7 bases from J, the gap between germline ends came to 22 bases. Per germline, CDR1 SGHAT and CDR2 FQNNGV. CDR3 in DNA: TGTGCCAGCAGTCGTCTCGGGGGAGCAATTTGGAATGAGCAGTTCTTC. Its protein product is CASSRLGGAIWNEQFF.

V usage is TRBV29-1 and J usage is TRBJ2-7, with 7 bases that match TRBD1. Germline V gene data show CDR1 as SQVTM and CDR2 as ANQGSEA. This CDR3 region has 13 residues. The junction had 9 bases not matched to a gene; V was cut back by 3 bases and J by 7 bases. The CDR3 coding sequence is TGCAGCGTTGAGGCAGGGGGAATGGAGGAGCAGTACTTC. Residues: CSVEAGGMEEQYF.

This clone was seen only a few times. This chain uses TRBV29-1 with TRBJ2-2; 10 bases agree with TRBD1. Germline values: CDR1 SQVTM, CDR2 ANQGSEA. V shed 6 bases and J 7 bases; nucleotides not matched to a gene: 8. The CDR3 is 14 amino acids. The CDR3 nucleotides are TGCAGCGTGGGAGACAGGGGGCCCAACGGGGAGCTGTTTTTT. Translation: CSVGDRGPNGELFF.

The CDR3 reads CASSPAGGLGNTQYF. The DNA for the CDR3 is TGTGCCAGTAGTCCGGCGGGAGGGTTGGGAAATACGCAGTATTTT. V gene TRBV19 combines with J gene TRBJ2-3, with TRBD2 identical over 9 bases. Germline V CDR1 and CDR2: LNHDA, SQIVND (reference sequence). V lost 5 bases, J lost 7 bases, and 10 bases stayed unmatched. The CDR3 runs 15 residues.

Remarks on this clone: Additional DNA sequences in this sample encode the identical CDR3. This chain uses TRBV29-1 with TRBJ1-1, with TRBD1 matching over 8 bases. V lost 3 bases and J lost 5; bases outside the gene matches: 8. The CDR3 extends over 14 amino acids. Per the germline V gene, CDR1 is SQVTM and CDR2 is ANQGSEA. The CDR3 nucleotides read TGCAGCGTTGAGGACGGACAGGGAGATACTGAAGCTTTCTTT. This encodes CSVEDGQGDTEAFF.